This T cell receptor (beta chain) was recovered during a study of T cell responses to AZD1222 COVID-19 vaccine (dated by TCRdb to the early 2020s). About the investigation overall: TCR sequencing covered over 230 trial participants: 200 to 220 given two doses of AZD1222 and approximately 25 given two doses of MenACWY control vaccine. Trial participants were enrolled by age into 18-55, 56-69 and 70-plus year subgroups, with roughly 150, 30 and 60 TCR-sequenced participants respectively.

Study-wide findings and limitations: Reportedly, almost half of the unique spike-specific TCRs recognized epitopes lying outside the regions that are mutated in the B.1.351 and B.1.1.7 variants. No day 14 peak-response samples were available, so repertoires were characterized only after the peak T cell response. The vaccine-associated CD4 TCRs covered the entire spike protein, and the dominant responses fell in regions 160-218 and 743-854. Conclusions about previously exposed vaccinees are limited because only five or six AZD1222 recipients were SARS-CoV-2 seropositive at baseline. The 56-69-year group was small, and its depth increase did not reach significance, likely because of low power. Most participants were white British and females outnumbered males, and the authors suggested that clonal diversity may have been underestimated. A significant rise in spike-specific TCR breadth and depth was observed after two AZD1222 doses relative to day 0 and relative to MenACWY recipients.

The intended sense of this specimen's time point label: about 28 days (+/-7) after the second vaccine dose. Per the publication, the treatment or condition label means: meningococcal conjugate vaccine given as trial control. Vaccinee samples came from UK trials COV001 and COV002, including a single-blind randomized controlled phase 2/3 trial of AZD1222 (ChAdOx1 nCoV-19) in healthy adults. Trial participant PBMC samples were collected at day 0 and day 28 after the second dose for TCRbeta chain sequencing. Counted from cysteine to phenylalanine, this CDR3 has 15 amino acids. The only DNA kept is the CDR3, 45 bases in frame from the first base. V trim: 5 bases; J trim: 2 bases; unmatched bases: 7. The CDR1 and CDR2 encoded by the germline V gene are SGHRS and YFSETQ. Notes on this clone: The clone's antigen remains unknown. Nothing much larger sits one base from this clone, and base qualities are not available.

The CDR3 regions of human TCRbeta chains were analyzed by immunosequencing. In the source study's methods: Repertoire TCRs were checked for matches against a reference library of SARS-CoV-2-specific TCRs that had been generated using the MIRA antigen-specificity platform. Breadth was defined as the fraction of unique TCRs that were SARS-CoV-2-associated, and depth was defined as the fraction of total T cells that were SARS-CoV-2-associated. Using the MIRA data, every spike-specific TCR was mapped to the spike region that the TCR reacted to and assigned to either a CD4 or a CD8 class. Log10-transformed breadth and depth values were compared by one-way ANOVA with Sidak's multiple comparisons tests. Imported from immuneACCESS, the table was reduced by TCRdb to in-frame sequences with V and J called. These copies leave out some clones; in studies compared against another copy, an unresolved V gene accounts for under half, and the cause of the remainder is not known. V, J and clone size reflect that table, while D and trimming were determined from the DNA. The sample records some 120,000 clones, approximately 92% of which are singletons. The biggest ten clones account for 4.2% of the sample.

The sequence came from an adult who received the MenACWY meningococcal vaccine as a control. Sequenced here: peripheral blood, sampled 28 days after the second dose of the MenACWY control vaccine. The V and J segments used are TRBV5-1 and TRBJ1-2; 9 of the junction bases match TRBD1. The encoded CDR3 is CASRAPGQGNYGYTF. Read as DNA, the sequence is TGCGCCAGCAGGGCACCGGGACAGGGCAACTATGGCTACACCTTC.